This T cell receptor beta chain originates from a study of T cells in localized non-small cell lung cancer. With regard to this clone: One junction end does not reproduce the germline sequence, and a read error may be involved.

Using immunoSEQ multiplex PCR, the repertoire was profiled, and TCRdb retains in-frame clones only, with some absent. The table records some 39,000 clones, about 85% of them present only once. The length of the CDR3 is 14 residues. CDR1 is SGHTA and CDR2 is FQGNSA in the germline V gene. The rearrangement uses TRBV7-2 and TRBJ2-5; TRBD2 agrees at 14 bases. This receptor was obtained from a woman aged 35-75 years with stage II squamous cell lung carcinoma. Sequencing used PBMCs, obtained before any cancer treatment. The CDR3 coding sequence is TGTGCCAGCAGCTCGGGACTAGCGGGGGCCCCTCAGGACTTC. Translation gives CASSSGLAGAPQDF.